What follows are 18 T cell receptor beta chains derived from one specimen sequenced in a study of blood T cell repertoires in COVID-19. Sequencing used immunoSEQ multiplex PCR; TCRdb keeps in-frame clones, though not all of them. The profile shows more than 85,000 clones, less than 85% of them singletons. Material: peripheral blood. Receptors were obtained from a woman in her sixties with acute or convalescent COVID-19.

The V call is TRBV11-3, the J call TRBJ1-2, with TRBD1 matching 7 bases. This CDR3 is built from 12 residues. Germline V gene data show CDR1 as SGHNT and CDR2 as YENEEA. Germline trimming cut 3 bases from V and 8 bases from J; bases unmatched to any gene: 3. The CDR3 coding sequence is TGTGCCAGCAGCTTGGGACAGCGAGGCTACACCTTC. Translated, it gives CASSLGQRGYTF.

The chain links TRBV4-1 to TRBJ1-5, with a tentative D call TRBD1 (6 bases). The length of the CDR3 is 15 residues. Trimming pared 1 base from V and 0 bases from J, leaving 7 bases between. The V gene's germline CDR1 is MGHRA and CDR2 YSYEKL. CDR3 DNA: TGCGCCAGCAGCCAAGTAGGGGGTAGCAATCAGCCCCAGCATTTT. Its protein is CASSQVGGSNQPQHF.

The V and J genes are TRBV24-1 and TRBJ2-5; TRBD2 agrees at 11 bases. This CDR3 has 15 amino acids. J gave up 5 bases and V 6 bases, and 7 bases lay outside the gene matches. Per germline, CDR1 KGHDR and CDR2 SFDVKD. This CDR3 is CATSRSGGAGETQYF. CDR3 sequence (DNA): TGTGCCACCAGTCGTAGCGGGGGGGCCGGGGAGACCCAGTACTTC.

The rearrangement links TRBV7-6 to TRBJ2-1; no clear D gene. CDR3 size: 16 residues. Trimming took 1 base from V and 0 from J, leaving 10 bases between them. Looked up from germline, CDR1 is SGHVS and CDR2 is FNYEAQ. CDR3 protein: CASSLVGVSSYNEQFF. The CDR3 DNA reads as TGTGCCAGCAGCTTAGTTGGAGTGTCCTCCTACAATGAGCAGTTCTTC. Based on the CDR3 plus reference TRBV7-6 and TRBJ2-1, the full variable domain is GAGVSQSPRYKVTKRGQDVALRCDPISGHVSLYWYRQALGQGPEFLTYFNYEAQQDKSGLPNDRFSAERPEGSISTLTIQRTEQRDSAMYRCASSLVGVSSYNEQFFGPGTRLTVL.

The V call is TRBV5-6, the J call TRBJ1-3, with 8 bases that match TRBD1. Germline CDR1 is SGHDT and CDR2 is YYEEEE. The CDR3 spans 15 residues. Losses at the gene ends were 2 bases for V and 0 bases for J; bases not matched to a gene: 1. For the CDR3, the DNA is TGTGCCAGCAGCTTTACAGGGGGCTCTGGAAACACCATATATTTT. Amino acids: CASSFTGGSGNTIYF.

The rearrangement uses TRBV14 and TRBJ2-1; 9 bases line up with TRBD2. The length of the CDR3 is 18 residues. CDR1 SGHDN and CDR2 FVKESK come from the germline V gene. Trimming took 3 bases from V and 10 from J; bases not matched to a gene: 19. The CDR3 loop is CASSHKIGLTLSGREQFF. CDR3 bases: TGTGCCAGCAGCCACAAAATAGGACTCACTCTTAGCGGGAGAGAGCAGTTCTTC.

V is TRBV4-1 and J is TRBJ2-7; D remains ambiguous. Trimming cost V 0 bases and J 2 bases, with 11 bases left between them. In germline, CDR1 is MGHRA, CDR2 YSYEKL. The CDR3 spans 15 residues. The CDR3 coding sequence is TGCGCCAGCAGCCAAGAGCCAGGTCAGACCTACGAGCAGTACTTC. Translated, it gives CASSQEPGQTYEQYF.

The CDR3 nucleotides are TGTGCCAGCAGCTTAGTAACAGCTAATTCACCCCTCCACTTT. Protein product: CASSLVTANSPLHF. This chain links TRBV11-3 with TRBJ1-6; D gene unclear. CDR1 and CDR2 from the germline V gene are SGHNT and YENEEA. The CDR3 runs to 14 residues. The germline V and J ends were trimmed by 1 base and 6 bases, with 7 bases remaining between them.

The chain links TRBV11-2 to TRBJ1-3; D is ambiguous. V was trimmed by 0 bases and J by 9 bases, leaving 9 bases between them. Germline CDR1 is SGHAT and CDR2 is FQNNGV. CDR3 length equals 13 residues. The CDR3 nucleotides are TGTGCCAGCAGCTTAGATCGTTCGGGCACCATATATTTT. This encodes CASSLDRSGTIYF.

Ten or more counts support this clone. The CDR3 bases are TGTGCCAGCGGACAGGGGCATCAGCCCCAGCATTTT. The encoded protein is CASGQGHQPQHF. J is TRBJ1-5 and V is TRBV7-3; 9 bases are a match to TRBD1. The CDR3 consists of 12 residues. Losses at the gene ends were 8 bases for V and 5 bases for J; bases not matched to a gene: 1. Germline-derived CDR1 and CDR2 are SGHTA and FQGTGA.

The rearrangement uses TRBV7-2 and TRBJ2-3; TRBD2 matches at 12 bases. CDR3 size: 16 residues. CDR1 is SGHTA, CDR2 FQGNSA, per germline. V lost 3 bases to trimming and J lost 2 bases; unmatched junction nucleotides: 3. In DNA, the CDR3 is TGTGCCAGCAGCTTGCTAGCGGGGGGGGTCACAGATACGCAGTATTTT. Amino acids: CASSLLAGGVTDTQYF.

The CDR3 here is CASSLAWQISQETQYF. The CDR3 region has the DNA TGTGCCAGCAGCTTAGCTTGGCAGATAAGCCAAGAGACCCAGTACTTC. The rearrangement joins TRBV7-2 to TRBJ2-5; D unresolved. The CDR3 extends over 16 amino acids. The V and J ends lost 0 bases and 1 base respectively, with 12 bases between them. Germline CDR1 and CDR2: SGHTA and FQGNSA.

The gene calls are TRBV9 and TRBJ1-5; the match to TRBD1 covers 9 bases. CDR1 SGDLS and CDR2 YYNGEE come from the germline V gene. This CDR3 comprises 14 residues. Trimming at V came to 3 bases and at J to 2 bases, leaving 0 bases not matched to a gene. The DNA of the CDR3 is TGTGCCAGCAGCGGACAGGGGGGCAATCAGCCCCAGCATTTT. As protein: CASSGQGGNQPQHF.

V is TRBV7-2 and J is TRBJ1-2; D may be TRBD1 (6 bases). The V gene's germline CDR1 is SGHTA and CDR2 FQGNSA. This CDR3 is built from 14 residues. Trimming shortened V by 2 bases and J by 6 bases, and 13 bases separated the two germline ends. As DNA, the CDR3 is TGTGCCAGCAGCTTAAACAGGGCAAGTGATGGCTACACCTTC. Translated, it gives CASSLNRASDGYTF.

The chain recombines TRBV18 with TRBJ1-6; D is possibly TRBD1 (5 bases). CDR1 is KGHSH and CDR2 is LQKENI in the germline V gene. The CDR3 is 15 amino acids. The germline V and J ends were trimmed by 0 bases and 6 bases, with 9 bases remaining between them. The CDR3 sequence is CASSPPGDSNSPLHF. The CDR3 region has the DNA TGTGCCAGCTCACCACCAGGAGACAGTAATTCACCCCTCCACTTT.

The chain has TRBV6-5 and TRBJ2-5; TRBD2 matches 9 bases. With 8 bases clipped from V and 7 bases from J, the junction kept 11 bases outside the gene matches. From germline, CDR1 is MNHEY and CDR2 SVGAGI. The CDR3 runs to 14 residues. CDR3 in amino acids: CASLKAGGPGTQYF. The CDR3 DNA sequence: TGTGCCAGCCTCAAGGCGGGGGGGCCAGGGACCCAGTACTTC.

The V and J genes are TRBV30 and TRBJ2-5; maybe TRBD1 (5 bases). V lost 0 bases to trimming and J lost 0 bases, with 8 bases between them. The length of the CDR3 is 14 residues. Looked up from germline, CDR1 is GTSNPN and CDR2 is SVGIG (reference sequence). For the CDR3, the DNA is TGTGCCTGGAGTGTATCAGGGAACCAAGAGACCCAGTACTTC. Translating it yields CAWSVSGNQETQYF.

The chain combines TRBV3-1 (or the pseudogene TRBV3-2) with TRBJ1-3; unclear D gene. This CDR3 is 14 amino acids long. Trimming cost V 4 bases and J 0 bases, with 7 bases left between them. Germline V lookup: CDR1 LGHDT, CDR2 YNNKEL (reference sequence). The CDR3 protein is CASSPGYSGNTIYF. For the CDR3, the DNA is TGTGCCAGCAGCCCCGGGTACTCTGGAAACACCATATATTTT.